This entry is about one TCR beta chain. This clonotype was seen only once. Which antigen it targets is not known. Base qualities are not at hand, and no much larger clone is one base apart. One read alone lends weak support. Spanning cysteine to phenylalanine, the CDR3 consists of 12 amino acids. The read is trimmed to its CDR3 DNA, 36 bases read in frame from base 1. At the junction V is shortened by 6 bases and J by 6 bases; bases outside the gene matches: 5. The run used a 454 GS FLX Titanium. A previously published linear amplification protocol was used to construct TCR libraries from roughly 530 ng of total RNA. The sequencing itself ran on the Roche/454 Genome Sequencer using Titanium chemistry. The paper's processing steps were these. From about 5 of the healthy donors, about 83,000 rearranged TCR alpha transcripts were sequenced. Duplicate transcripts were removed, and each unique TCR clonotype was defined by its CDR3 junction following IMGT nomenclature. In R 2.13.0, logistic regression modeled CD4 versus CD8 status on V and J genes, adjusting for donor effects, with Bonferroni correction for multiple testing. Using fastp at Q25 and MiXCR, TCRdb reprocessed the public reads and kept productive beta chains. Rows with a matching CDR3 protein are joined into one entry that keeps the most common DNA and genes. Here the V and J calls rest on TCRdb's processing, not on the authors' analysis. The sample includes approximately 200,000 distinct CDR3 sequences, with around 80% observed a single time. The ten largest clones add up to roughly 2.3% of the sample.

The data originate from a study of healthy donors' naive CD4 and CD8 T cells (dated by TCRdb to between 2015 and 2016). Looking at the study overall: The donors were selected to cover three age groups of six people each (20-25, 40-50 and 60-70 years), had a mean age of about 47, and were half female. For TCR alpha, a new primer set was designed to cover all functional IMGT alpha gene variants, and the remainder of the protocol was kept the same as the beta-chain workflow. Rearranged TCR alpha and beta chains from naive CD4+ and CD8+ T cells were sequenced in the study to test how TCR variation relates to lineage commitment. Peripheral blood mononuclear cells were obtained from 15 to 20 unrelated, healthy individuals. The donors were HLA-typed by sequencing at HLA-A, -B, -C, -DRB1, -DQB1 and -DPB1, using the SBTexcellerator protocol, an ABI3130xl analyzer and SBTengine software. Overall results and qualifications from the work: The study did not directly address possible repertoire bias arising from homeostatic proliferation of naive T cells. Most V and J gene segments were reportedly biased between naive CD4+ and CD8+ cells, consistently across donors and independent of HLA genotype. In both chains, CD4+ lineage was linked to a positively charged CDR3, whereas CD8+ lineage was linked to a negatively charged CDR3. Because the alpha and beta chains were sequenced in bulk, pairing them was not possible, and so effects of the combined chains went unevaluated. Taken together, V genes, J genes and CDR3 charge appeared to account for about 12% of the variance in CD4/CD8 propensity, mostly acting in an additive way.

Cells with a CD4+CD8-CD45RO-CD45RA+ profile were isolated by FACS and defined as naive CD4+ T cells, and those with a CD8+CD4-CD45RA+CD27bright profile were defined as naive CD8+ T cells. Antibodies against CD4 (RPA-T4), CD8 (SK1), CD27 (O323), CD45RA (HI100) and CD45RO (UCHL1) were used for sorting. The rearrangement joined TRBV12-3 or TRBV12-4 to TRBJ2-7; 7 bases in between match TRBD2. The TCR was taken from a pool of human donors in good health; the sample pools cells from several healthy donors. Material: naive CD4+ and CD8+ T cells sorted from blood, pooled from several donors. What this sample's cell subset or site label stands for: FACS-sorted naive CD4+ (CD45RO-CD45RA+) and naive CD8+ (CD45RA+CD27bright) T cells. This receptor has the CDR3 CASSTSAGEQYF. The nucleotide sequence reads as follows: TGTGCCAGCAGCACTAGCGCGGGCGAGCAGTACTTC.